These 21 T cell receptor beta chains originate from one sample sequenced in a study of shared clonotypes between healthy human individuals. Profiling relied on immunoSEQ multiplex PCR, and the TCRdb table lists in-frame clones only, not all of them. This sample has 2 million to 2.5 million clones; just over 90% occur once, and the top ten carry about 0.41%. The sequencing sample was made of naive CD4+ T cells from PBMCs. Subset specified: CD45RA+ positively selected. The receptors come from a man younger than 35 in good health. Some clones in this sample may be carry-over from other donors' samples.

This chain uses TRBV5-1 with TRBJ2-2, with 11 bases aligning to TRBD1. CDR1 and CDR2 from the germline V gene are SGHRS and YFSETQ. The CDR3 length is 15 residues. J gave up 5 bases and V 4 bases, and 4 bases lay outside the gene matches. The CDR3 is CASSVGQGATGELFF. The DNA of the CDR3 is TGCGCCAGCAGCGTAGGACAGGGGGCAACCGGGGAGCTGTTTTTT.

The V gene is TRBV4-3, the J gene TRBJ2-1; TRBD1 might be the D (6 bases). The germline gives CDR1 LGHNA, CDR2 YSLEER. The germline V and J ends were trimmed by 4 bases and 7 bases, with 14 bases remaining between them. The CDR3 loop spans 14 amino acids. Here the CDR3 reads CASSRADRTNEQFF. The CDR3 DNA reads TGCGCCAGCAGCCGAGCAGACAGGACGAATGAGCAGTTCTTC.

The chain combines TRBV11-1 with TRBJ2-7; D is unclear. This CDR3 region has 11 residues. The germline CDR1 and CDR2 sequences are SGHAT and FQDESV (reference sequence). Trimming removed 1 base from V and 11 bases from J, with 9 bases in between. Here the CDR3 DNA reads TGTGCCAGCAGCTTAGAAGGCGCGGAGTACTTC. It encodes CASSLEGAEYF.

The chain carries TRBV28 and TRBJ2-2; possibly TRBD1 or TRBD2 for D (5 bases each). V was cut by 5 bases and J by 1 base, with 8 bases left in between. The CDR3 loop spans 14 amino acids. Germline values: CDR1 MDHEN, CDR2 SYDVKM. CDR3 residues: CASSVGGNTGELFF. In nucleotides, the CDR3 is TGTGCCAGCAGTGTTGGGGGGAACACCGGGGAGCTGTTTTTT.

V and J are TRBV25-1 and TRBJ2-7, with D tentatively TRBD1 or TRBD2 (6 bases each). V was pared by 3 bases and J by 2 bases, with 14 bases between. The length of the CDR3 is 15 residues. Germline CDR1 reads MGHDK; CDR2 reads SYGVNS. Here the CDR3 reads CASSEPGARPYEQYF. DNA for the CDR3: TGTGCCAGCAGTGAGCCGGGGGCGAGACCCTACGAGCAGTACTTC.

The V and J genes are TRBV7-9 and TRBJ1-3, with D possibly TRBD1 on 6 matching bases. The V and J ends lost 5 bases and 6 bases respectively, with 11 bases between them. Germline CDR1 SEHNR, CDR2 FQNEAQ (reference sequence). CDR3 size: 13 residues. The CDR3 DNA follows: TGTGCCAGCAGCGTACAGGGCCTAAACACCATATATTTT. This translates into CASSVQGLNTIYF.

The rearrangement joins TRBV11-1 to TRBJ1-4, with D possibly TRBD1 on 5 matching bases. Trimming pared 6 bases from V and 4 bases from J, leaving 9 bases between. The germline V gene has CDR1 SGHAT and CDR2 FQDESV (reference sequence). The CDR3 runs to 13 residues. The CDR3 DNA sequence: TGTGCCAGCAGTGACAGAGTTAATGAAAAACTGTTTTTT. Protein sequence: CASSDRVNEKLFF.

The gene calls are TRBV6-6 and TRBJ2-2; no clear D gene. CDR3 size: 15 residues. The V and J ends lost 6 bases and 1 base respectively, with 12 bases between them. Per the germline V gene, CDR1 is MNHNY and CDR2 is SVGAGI (reference sequence). Here the CDR3 reads CASRTPTKNTGELFF. CDR3 bases: TGTGCCAGCAGAACTCCAACTAAGAACACCGGGGAGCTGTTTTTT.

The chain employs TRBV5-1 and TRBJ2-7; D not resolved. Trimming took 1 base from V and 5 from J, leaving 16 bases between them. The CDR3 consists of 15 residues. Germline V lookup: CDR1 SGHRS, CDR2 YFSETQ. The CDR3 is CASSLPSARSDEQYF. The CDR3 coding sequence is TGCGCCAGCAGCTTGCCATCGGCCCGATCCGACGAGCAGTACTTC.

The chain recombines TRBV7-9 with TRBJ2-5, with 7 nucleotides matching TRBD2. The end of the DNA aligns better with TRBJ2-7, so the J call may be wrong. Germline CDR1 reads SEHNR; CDR2 reads FQNEAQ (reference sequence). The CDR3 length is 17 residues. DNA of the CDR3: TGTGCCAGCAGCGGATCGACAACTAGCGATAGCTCCTACGAGCAGTACTTC. Encoded protein: CASSGSTTSDSSYEQYF.

This clone was found once. The V call is TRBV28, the J call TRBJ1-2, with 9 bases fitting TRBD1. The CDR3 consists of 14 residues. Germline V lookup: CDR1 MDHEN, CDR2 SYDVKM. V gave up 8 bases and J gave up 4 bases; unmatched junction bases: 8. The CDR3 nucleotides read TGTGCCAGCTGGCCTACAGGGGGCAGCTATGGCTACACCTTC. Its protein is CASWPTGGSYGYTF.

The chain couples TRBV9 to TRBJ2-7, with D perhaps matching TRBD1 or TRBD2 (5 bases each). Between the trimmed V and J ends, which lost 4 bases and 5 bases, there was a span of 22 bases. In germline, CDR1 is SGDLS, CDR2 YYNGEE. CDR3 size: 16 residues. In DNA form, the CDR3 reads TGTGCCAGCAGCTCCGGTCGGGGCGGGCTAGGCCACGAGCAGTACTTC. Amino acid sequence: CASSSGRGGLGHEQYF.

This rearrangement joins TRBV19 to TRBJ2-2, with D possibly being TRBD2 (6 bases). The CDR3 has 14 residues. Germline CDR1 is LNHDA and CDR2 is SQIVND (reference sequence). Trimming stripped 1 base from V and 6 bases from J, with 9 bases between. The CDR3 protein is CASSIGGVAGELFF. In DNA form, the CDR3 reads TGTGCCAGTAGTATAGGGGGGGTCGCCGGGGAGCTGTTTTTT.

V is TRBV5-1 and J is TRBJ2-7, with 7 nucleotides matching TRBD1. The CDR3 runs 15 residues. The germline gives CDR1 SGHRS, CDR2 YFSETQ. V shed 3 bases, J shed 7 bases, and the junction held 13 bases outside the gene matches. CDR3 region: CASSSSGGTMGEQYF. CDR3 bases: TGCGCCAGCAGCTCGTCAGGGGGTACCATGGGGGAGCAGTACTTC.

The rearrangement joins TRBV11-3 to TRBJ1-1, with D unresolved. The CDR3 runs to 10 residues. From germline, CDR1 is SGHNT and CDR2 YENEEA. V lost 7 bases and J lost 11, with 11 bases in between. CDR3 loop: CASKVELAFF. CDR3 nucleotides: TGTGCCAGCAAGGTCGAGTTGGCTTTCTTT. The complete variable domain, with remaining parts taken from reference TRBV11-3 and TRBJ1-1, reads EAGVVQSPRYKIIEKKQPVAFWCNPISGHNTLYWYLQNLGQGPELLIRYENEEAVDDSQLPKDRFSAERLKGVDSTLKIQPAELGDSAVYLCASKVELAFFGQGTRLTVV.

This chain links TRBV28 with TRBJ1-2; 11 nucleotides line up with TRBD1. Germline trimming cut 3 bases from V and 2 bases from J; bases unmatched to any gene: 2. CDR3 length: 15 amino acids. The germline V gene encodes CDR1 MDHEN and CDR2 SYDVKM. CDR3 sequence (DNA): TGTGCCAGCAGTTTCGGGACAGGGGGAAACTATGGCTACACCTTC. This sequence encodes CASSFGTGGNYGYTF.

The chain has TRBV6-6 and TRBJ1-1, with D maybe TRBD1 (5 bases). CDR1 and CDR2 (germline): MNHNY, SVGAGI (reference sequence). Trimming left V 2 bases short and J 1 base short, with 8 bases between. The CDR3 totals 14 residues. CDR3 sequence (DNA): TGTGCCAGCAGTTACCTAAGGGGGAACACTGAAGCTTTCTTT. Its protein product is CASSYLRGNTEAFF.

The chain has TRBV7-9 and TRBJ2-7; the D gene is possibly TRBD1 (6 bases). There are 13 residues in the CDR3. In germline, CDR1 is SEHNR, CDR2 FQNEAQ (reference sequence). V was cut by 6 bases and J by 5 bases, with 14 bases left in between. The CDR3 DNA reads as TGTGCCAGCAGACTTCCGGGACACAACGAGCAGTACTTC. This translates into CASRLPGHNEQYF.

This chain uses TRBV5-1 with TRBJ2-7; TRBD2 matches 9 bases. The CDR3 is 14 residues long. V trimming: 7 bases; J trimming: 2 bases; junction bases outside the gene matches: 7. Germline V gene data show CDR1 as SGHRS and CDR2 as YFSETQ. Written as DNA, the CDR3 is TGCGCCAGCTCAATAGCGGGAGACGCCTACGAGCAGTACTTC. As protein: CASSIAGDAYEQYF.

The chain employs TRBV7-3 and TRBJ2-2; the match to TRBD1 covers 12 bases. With 5 bases clipped from V and 6 bases from J, the junction kept 7 bases outside the gene matches. The CDR3 has 16 amino acids. Germline V CDR1 and CDR2: SGHTA, FQGTGA. The CDR3 DNA reads as TGTGCCAGCAGCCTAAGGGGACAGGGGGCCCCCGGGGAGCTGTTTTTT. This codes for CASSLRGQGAPGELFF.

The chain couples TRBV5-1 to TRBJ2-2, with unresolved D. V was clipped by 4 bases and J by 9 bases, with 19 bases between them. CDR1 is SGHRS and CDR2 is YFSETQ in the germline V gene. The CDR3 is 15 amino acids. The CDR3 DNA reads as TGCGCCAGCAGCGCATTAACGGTAGGGTACCGGGAGCTGTTTTTT. This translates into CASSALTVGYRELFF.